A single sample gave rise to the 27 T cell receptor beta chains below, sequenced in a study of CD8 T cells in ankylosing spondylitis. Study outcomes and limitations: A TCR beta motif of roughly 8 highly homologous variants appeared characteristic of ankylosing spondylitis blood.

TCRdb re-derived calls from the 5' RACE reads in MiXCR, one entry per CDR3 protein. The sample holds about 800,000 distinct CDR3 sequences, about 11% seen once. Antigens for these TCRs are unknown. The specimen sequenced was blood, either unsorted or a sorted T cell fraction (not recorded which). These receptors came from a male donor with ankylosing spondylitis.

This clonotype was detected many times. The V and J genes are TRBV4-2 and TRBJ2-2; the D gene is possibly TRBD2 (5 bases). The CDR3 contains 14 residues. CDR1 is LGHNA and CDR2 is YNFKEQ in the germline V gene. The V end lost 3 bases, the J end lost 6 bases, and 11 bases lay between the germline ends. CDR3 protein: CASSHSRAAGELFF. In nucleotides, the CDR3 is TGTGCCAGCAGCCATTCGCGGGCGGCCGGGGAGCTGTTTTTT.

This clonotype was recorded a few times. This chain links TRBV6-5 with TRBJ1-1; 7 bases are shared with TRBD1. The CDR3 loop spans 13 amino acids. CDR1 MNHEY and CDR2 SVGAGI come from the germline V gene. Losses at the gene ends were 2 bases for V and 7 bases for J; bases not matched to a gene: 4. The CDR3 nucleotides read TGTGCCAGCAGTTACGCAGACAGGGTTGAAGCTTTCTTT. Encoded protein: CASSYADRVEAFF.

The CDR3 DNA follows: TGCAGTGCCCGTCACCTAGCGGGAGGCCCCGATGAGCAGTTCTTC. Residues: CSARHLAGGPDEQFF. This chain links TRBV20-1 with TRBJ2-1; 11 nucleotides align to TRBD2. Trimming took 6 bases from V and 8 from J; bases not matched to a gene: 12. Per the germline V gene, CDR1 is DFQATT and CDR2 is SNEGSKA (reference sequence). The CDR3 extends over 15 amino acids.

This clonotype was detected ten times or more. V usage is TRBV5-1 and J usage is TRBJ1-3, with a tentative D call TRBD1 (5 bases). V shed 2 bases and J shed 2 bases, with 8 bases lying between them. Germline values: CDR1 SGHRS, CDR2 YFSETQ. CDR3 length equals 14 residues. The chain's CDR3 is CASSLWGTGNTIYF. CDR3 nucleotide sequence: TGCGCCAGCAGCTTATGGGGGACTGGAAACACCATATATTTT.

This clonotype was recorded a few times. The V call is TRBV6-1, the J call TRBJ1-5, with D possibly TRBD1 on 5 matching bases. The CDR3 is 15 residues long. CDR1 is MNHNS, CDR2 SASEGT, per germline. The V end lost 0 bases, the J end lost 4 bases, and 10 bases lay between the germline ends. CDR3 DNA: TGTGCCAGCAGTGAAGCTGGGCGGACAAATCAGCCCCAGCATTTT. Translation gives CASSEAGRTNQPQHF.

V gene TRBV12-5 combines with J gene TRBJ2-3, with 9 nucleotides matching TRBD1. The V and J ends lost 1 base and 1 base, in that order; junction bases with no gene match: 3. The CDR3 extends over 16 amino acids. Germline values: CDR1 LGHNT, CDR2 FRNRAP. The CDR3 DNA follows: TGTGCTAGTGGTTTGGGACAGGGGGTGGGCACAGATACGCAGTATTTT. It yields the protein CASGLGQGVGTDTQYF.

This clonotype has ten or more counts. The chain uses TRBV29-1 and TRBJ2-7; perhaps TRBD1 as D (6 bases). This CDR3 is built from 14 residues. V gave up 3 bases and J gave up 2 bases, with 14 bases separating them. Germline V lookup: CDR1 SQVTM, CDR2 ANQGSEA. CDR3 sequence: CSVDDSRGTYEQYF. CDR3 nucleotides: TGCAGCGTTGACGACAGCAGGGGAACCTACGAGCAGTACTTC.

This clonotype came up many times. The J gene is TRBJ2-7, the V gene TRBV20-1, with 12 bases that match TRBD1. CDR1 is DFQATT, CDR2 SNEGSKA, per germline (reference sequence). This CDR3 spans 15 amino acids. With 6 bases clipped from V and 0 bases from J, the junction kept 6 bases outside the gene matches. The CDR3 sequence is CSAGTGGGGSYEQYF. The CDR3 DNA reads TGCAGTGCCGGGACAGGGGGCGGGGGCTCCTACGAGCAGTACTTC.

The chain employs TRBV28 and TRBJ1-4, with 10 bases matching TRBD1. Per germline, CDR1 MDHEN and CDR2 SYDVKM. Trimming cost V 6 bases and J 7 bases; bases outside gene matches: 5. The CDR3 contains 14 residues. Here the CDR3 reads CASRTGGLGEKLFF. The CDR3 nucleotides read TGTGCCAGCAGGACAGGGGGCCTAGGTGAAAAACTGTTTTTT.

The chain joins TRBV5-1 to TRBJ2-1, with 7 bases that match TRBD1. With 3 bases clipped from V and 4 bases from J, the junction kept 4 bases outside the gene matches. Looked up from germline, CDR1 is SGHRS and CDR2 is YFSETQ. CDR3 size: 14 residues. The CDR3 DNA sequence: TGCGCCAGCAGCTCGGGACAGCCGTACAATGAGCAGTTCTTC. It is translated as CASSSGQPYNEQFF.

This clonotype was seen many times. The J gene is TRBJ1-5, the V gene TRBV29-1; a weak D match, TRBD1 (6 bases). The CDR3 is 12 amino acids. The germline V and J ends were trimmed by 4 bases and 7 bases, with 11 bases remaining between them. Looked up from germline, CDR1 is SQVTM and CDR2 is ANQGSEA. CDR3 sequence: CSVGTAGQPQHF. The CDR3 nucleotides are TGCAGCGTTGGGACAGCGGGCCAGCCCCAGCATTTT.

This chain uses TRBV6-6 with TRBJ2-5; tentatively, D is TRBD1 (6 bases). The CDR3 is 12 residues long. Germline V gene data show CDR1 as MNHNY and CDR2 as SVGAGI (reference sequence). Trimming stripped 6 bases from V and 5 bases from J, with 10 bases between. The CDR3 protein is CASRYRDETQYF. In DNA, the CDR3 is TGTGCCAGCAGGTACAGGGACGAGACCCAGTACTTC.

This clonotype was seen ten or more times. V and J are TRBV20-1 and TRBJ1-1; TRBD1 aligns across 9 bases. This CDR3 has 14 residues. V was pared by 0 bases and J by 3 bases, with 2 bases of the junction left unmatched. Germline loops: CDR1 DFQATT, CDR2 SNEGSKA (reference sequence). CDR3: CSARDRTGDTEAFF. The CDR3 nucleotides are TGCAGTGCTAGAGACAGGACAGGGGACACTGAAGCTTTCTTT.

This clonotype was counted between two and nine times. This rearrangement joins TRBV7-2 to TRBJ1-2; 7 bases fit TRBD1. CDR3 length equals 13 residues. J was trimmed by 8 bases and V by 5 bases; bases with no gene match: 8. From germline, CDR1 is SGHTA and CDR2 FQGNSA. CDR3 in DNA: TGTGCCAGCAGCCCGAGACAGGGTAGAGGCTACACCTTC. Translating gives CASSPRQGRGYTF.

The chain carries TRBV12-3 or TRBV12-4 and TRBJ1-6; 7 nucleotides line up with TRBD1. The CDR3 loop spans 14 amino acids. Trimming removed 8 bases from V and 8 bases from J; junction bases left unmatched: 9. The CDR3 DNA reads TGTGCCAGCCGGATCCGGCAGGGGGATTCACCCCTCCACTTT. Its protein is CASRIRQGDSPLHF.

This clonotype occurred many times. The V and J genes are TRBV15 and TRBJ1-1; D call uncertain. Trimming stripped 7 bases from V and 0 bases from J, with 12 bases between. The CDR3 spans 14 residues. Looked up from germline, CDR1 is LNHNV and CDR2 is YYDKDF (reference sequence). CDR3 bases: TGTGCCACCAACTACGCGGGGATGAACACTGAAGCTTTCTTT. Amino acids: CATNYAGMNTEAFF.

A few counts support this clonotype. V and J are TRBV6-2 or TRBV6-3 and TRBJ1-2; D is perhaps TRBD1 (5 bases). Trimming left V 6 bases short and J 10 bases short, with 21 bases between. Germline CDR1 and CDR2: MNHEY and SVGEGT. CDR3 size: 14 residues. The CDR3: CASSRPTSAGAYTF. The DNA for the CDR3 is TGTGCCAGCAGCCGCCCTACGTCGGCCGGGGCCTACACCTTC.

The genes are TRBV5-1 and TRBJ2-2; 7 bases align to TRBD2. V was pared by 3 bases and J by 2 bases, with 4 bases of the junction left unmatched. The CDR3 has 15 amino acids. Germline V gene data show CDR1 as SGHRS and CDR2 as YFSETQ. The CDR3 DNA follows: TGCGCCAGCAGCTCCCTAGCGGAAAACACCGGGGAGCTGTTTTTT. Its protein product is CASSSLAENTGELFF.

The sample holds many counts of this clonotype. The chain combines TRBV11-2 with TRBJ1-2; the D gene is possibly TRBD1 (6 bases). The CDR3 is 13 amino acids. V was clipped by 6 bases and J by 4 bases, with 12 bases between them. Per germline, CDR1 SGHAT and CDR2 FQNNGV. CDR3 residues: CASSAGVGYGYTF. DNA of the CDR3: TGTGCCAGCAGTGCAGGGGTGGGCTATGGCTACACCTTC. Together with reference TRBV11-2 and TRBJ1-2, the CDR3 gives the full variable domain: EAGVAQSPRYKIIEKRQSVAFWCNPISGHATLYWYQQILGQGPKLLIQFQNNGVVDDSQLPKDRFSAERLKGVDSTLKIQPAKLEDSAVYLCASSAGVGYGYTFGSGTRLTVV.

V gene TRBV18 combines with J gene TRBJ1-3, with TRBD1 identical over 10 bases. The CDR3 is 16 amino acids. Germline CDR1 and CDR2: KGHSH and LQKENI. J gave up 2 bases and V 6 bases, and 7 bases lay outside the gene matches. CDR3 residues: CASSRPGTGAGNTIYF. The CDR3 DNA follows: TGTGCCAGCTCGCGACCCGGGACAGGGGCTGGAAACACCATATATTTT.

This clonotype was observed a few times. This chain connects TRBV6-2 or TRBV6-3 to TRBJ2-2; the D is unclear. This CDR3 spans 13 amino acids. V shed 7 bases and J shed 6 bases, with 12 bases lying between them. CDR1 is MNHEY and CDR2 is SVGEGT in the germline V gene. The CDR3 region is CASINFAAGELFF. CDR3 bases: TGTGCCAGCATCAACTTCGCGGCCGGGGAGCTGTTTTTT.

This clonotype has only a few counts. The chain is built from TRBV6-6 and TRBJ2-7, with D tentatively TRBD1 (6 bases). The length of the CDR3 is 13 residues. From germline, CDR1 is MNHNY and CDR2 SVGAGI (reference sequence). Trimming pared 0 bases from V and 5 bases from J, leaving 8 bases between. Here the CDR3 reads CASSYSSGDEQYF. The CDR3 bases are TGTGCCAGCAGTTACTCGTCAGGGGACGAGCAGTACTTC.

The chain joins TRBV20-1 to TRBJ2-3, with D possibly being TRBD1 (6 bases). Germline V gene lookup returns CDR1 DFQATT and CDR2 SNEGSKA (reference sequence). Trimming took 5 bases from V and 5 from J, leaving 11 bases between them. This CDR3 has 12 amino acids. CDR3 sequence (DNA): TGCAGTGCTCCCCCAGGGGTAGATACGCAGTATTTT. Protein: CSAPPGVDTQYF.

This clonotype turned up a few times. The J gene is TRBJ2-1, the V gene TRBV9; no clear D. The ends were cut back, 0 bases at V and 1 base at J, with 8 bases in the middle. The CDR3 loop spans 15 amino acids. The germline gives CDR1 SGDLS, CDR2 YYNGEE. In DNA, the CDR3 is TGTGCCAGCAGCGTAGCGGAAGGGTCCTACAATGAGCAGTTCTTC. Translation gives CASSVAEGSYNEQFF.

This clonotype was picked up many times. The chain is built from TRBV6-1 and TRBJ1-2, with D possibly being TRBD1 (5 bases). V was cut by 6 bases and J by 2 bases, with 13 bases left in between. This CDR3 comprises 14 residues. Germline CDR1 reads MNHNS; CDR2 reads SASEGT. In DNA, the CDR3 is TGTGCCAGCAGCCCCTCGGGGGTAAACTATGGCTACACCTTC. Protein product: CASSPSGVNYGYTF.

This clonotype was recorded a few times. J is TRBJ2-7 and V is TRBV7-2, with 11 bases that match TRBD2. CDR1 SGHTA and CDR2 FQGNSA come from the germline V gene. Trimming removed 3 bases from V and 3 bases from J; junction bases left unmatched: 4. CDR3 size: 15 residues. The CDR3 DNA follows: TGTGCCAGCAGCTTGGGACTAGCGGACTACTACGAGCAGTACTTC. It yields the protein CASSLGLADYYEQYF.

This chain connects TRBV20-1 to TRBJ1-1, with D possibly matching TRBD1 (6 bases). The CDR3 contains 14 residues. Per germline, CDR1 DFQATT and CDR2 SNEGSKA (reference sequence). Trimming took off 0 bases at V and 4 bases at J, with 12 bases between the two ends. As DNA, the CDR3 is TGCAGTGCTAGAGATAACAGGGCGGCCACTGAAGCTTTCTTT. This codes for CSARDNRAATEAFF.